This T cell receptor (beta chain) was sequenced during a study of T-cell memory formation after mild COVID-19. 5'RACE primed at constant segments yielded TCR alpha and TCR beta cDNA libraries bearing sample barcodes and UMIs. TCRdb called the 5' RACE reads again in MiXCR, with one record for every CDR3 protein. The table shows some 290,000 distinct CDR3 sequences, with 16% occurring only once. Study findings and constraints: The appearance of some responding clones in pre-infection memory suggested that cross-reactive memory joined. Contracting clones from day 15 to 85 had balanced CD4/CD8; later expanders favoured CD4+. Day 37-peaking second-wave clones had unconfirmed SARS-CoV-2 specificity.

A remark on this clonotype: Its matching antigen is unknown.

The sequencing sample was made of PBMCs or a T cell subset sorted from them (not recorded which). The sequence came from a man aged 18 to 35 who had mild COVID-19 (a few samples of this study predate the infection). Cell type and time point are not known.

CDR3 coding DNA: TGTGCCAGCAGCTTCGCCGGGACCCCCTGGGCTTTCTTT. This gives the protein CASSFAGTPWAFF. The rearrangement links TRBV7-2 to TRBJ1-1; a weak D match, TRBD1 (5 bases). CDR1 is SGHTA and CDR2 is FQGNSA in the germline V gene. This CDR3 is built from 13 residues. With 3 bases removed from V and 11 bases from J, the gap between germline ends came to 16 bases.